Below, 27 T cell receptor beta chains from the same sample are listed, as sequenced in a study of early T cells in non-severe SARS-CoV-2 infection. TCRdb redid the calling of the 5' RACE reads with MiXCR, one entry per CDR3 protein. The sample carries more than 80,000 distinct CDR3 sequences, 9.5% to 11% recorded once. The sequencing input was whole blood. These receptors all stem from an adult who was a healthcare worker with PCR-confirmed SARS-CoV-2 infection or an uninfected control (not recorded which).

This clonotype appeared a few times. The J gene is TRBJ1-2, the V gene TRBV27; D remains ambiguous. CDR3 length: 17 residues. The ends were cut back, 0 bases at V and 0 bases at J, with 14 bases in the middle. Germline CDR1 and CDR2: MNHEY and SMNVEV (reference sequence). Written as DNA, the CDR3 is TGTGCCAGCAGTTTATCGGTTAGGCCGGATGCTAACTATGGCTACACCTTC. Translating it yields CASSLSVRPDANYGYTF.

This clonotype was seen at least ten times. This chain joins TRBV20-1 and TRBJ1-2, with D possibly TRBD1 on 5 matching bases. This CDR3 has 16 residues. Between the trimmed V and J ends, which lost 2 bases and 0 bases, there was a span of 16 bases. The germline gives CDR1 DFQATT, CDR2 SNEGSKA (reference sequence). CDR3: CSARQTLRGANYGYTF. The CDR3 DNA reads as TGCAGTGCTAGACAAACTCTCCGGGGGGCTAACTATGGCTACACCTTC.

There are many counts of this clonotype. The genes are TRBV11-2 and TRBJ1-5; TRBD1 aligns across 8 bases. Germline trimming cut 5 bases from V and 2 bases from J; bases unmatched to any gene: 14. The CDR3 totals 18 residues. CDR1 is SGHAT and CDR2 is FQNNGV in the germline V gene. The CDR3 loop reads CASSRIEGQVDGNQPQHF. In nucleotides, the CDR3 is TGTGCCAGCAGCCGTATTGAGGGACAGGTCGACGGCAATCAGCCCCAGCATTTT.

This clonotype was recorded many times. The V and J genes are TRBV6-4 and TRBJ2-7; TRBD1 matches at 8 bases. The CDR3 sequence is 14 residues long. Germline V gene sequence: CDR1 MRHNA, CDR2 SNTAGT. The ends lost 8 bases at V and 6 bases at J; junction bases unmatched: 12. CDR3 residues: CASLPRDRSLEQYF. In DNA, the CDR3 is TGTGCCAGCCTACCCCGGGACAGGTCGCTCGAGCAGTACTTC.

This clonotype appeared a few times. The rearrangement joins TRBV10-3 to TRBJ1-6; D may be TRBD1 (6 bases). The CDR3 runs 15 residues. Germline V gene sequence: CDR1 ENHRY, CDR2 SYGVKD. V was cut by 2 bases and J by 10 bases, with 15 bases left in between. CDR3 amino acids: CAISERPGAESPLHF. CDR3 coding DNA: TGTGCCATCAGTGAGCGGCCAGGGGCAGAGTCACCCCTCCACTTT.

The chain uses TRBV28 and TRBJ2-1; D gene uncertain. Germline values: CDR1 MDHEN, CDR2 SYDVKM. V was clipped by 4 bases and J by 8 bases, with 9 bases between them. The CDR3 covers 12 residues. The CDR3 coding sequence is TGTGCCAGCAGTTCCCCTGGGGATGAGCAGTTCTTC. This encodes CASSSPGDEQFF.

There are many counts of this clonotype. The gene calls are TRBV19 and TRBJ2-1, with D unclear. The V end was cut by 7 bases, the J end by 3 bases, with 16 bases between. This CDR3 spans 15 amino acids. CDR1 is LNHDA, CDR2 SQIVND, per germline (reference sequence). DNA of the CDR3: TGTGCCAGTACCCCGCGAATCAGTAACTACAATGAGCAGTTCTTC. Its translation: CASTPRISNYNEQFF. Full variable domain (missing parts from reference TRBV19 and TRBJ2-1): DGGITQSPKYLFRKEGQNVTLSCEQNLNHDAMYWYRQDPGQGLRLIYYSQIVNDFQKGDIAEGYSVSREKKESFPLTVTSAQKNPTAFYLCASTPRISNYNEQFFGPGTRLTVL.

The J gene is TRBJ2-1, the V gene TRBV20-1; 14 bases are shared with TRBD2. CDR1 and CDR2 (germline): DFQATT, SNEGSKA (reference sequence). The CDR3 runs to 16 residues. The J segment lost 6 bases and the V segment lost 0 bases, leaving 4 bases of the junction unmatched. CDR3 bases: TGCAGTGCTAGAGATCCGACTAGCGGGGGGGCCAATGAGCAGTTCTTC. It encodes CSARDPTSGGANEQFF.

This chain joins TRBV18 and TRBJ1-4; D remains ambiguous. Germline-derived CDR1 and CDR2 are KGHSH and LQKENI. CDR3 length equals 12 residues. Trimming removed 3 bases from V and 5 bases from J, with 4 bases in between. Here the CDR3 reads CASSPGNEKLFF. DNA for the CDR3: TGTGCCAGCTCACCCGGGAATGAAAAACTGTTTTTT.

This clonotype is labeled as medium-sized. This sequence joins TRBV29-1 and TRBJ2-7, with D perhaps TRBD2 (6 bases). CDR1 and CDR2 from the germline V gene are SQVTM and ANQGSEA. This CDR3 has 14 residues. V was trimmed by 3 bases and J by 2 bases, leaving 14 bases between them. The chain's CDR3 is CSVDLSGEPYEQYF. The CDR3, as DNA: TGCAGCGTTGACTTGTCGGGAGAACCCTACGAGCAGTACTTC.

This clonotype appeared many times. The gene calls are TRBV2 and TRBJ1-2; D remains ambiguous. The V end lost 5 bases, the J end lost 5 bases, and 0 bases lay between the germline ends. This CDR3 spans 9 amino acids. CDR1 and CDR2 from the germline V gene are SNHLY and FYNNEI. The CDR3 sequence: CASSYGYTF. DNA for the CDR3: TGTGCCAGCAGTTATGGCTACACCTTC.

The rearrangement uses TRBV5-1 and TRBJ2-1, with D possibly TRBD1 on 5 matching bases. The V gene lost 6 bases and the J gene lost 7 bases, with 23 bases spanning the gap. This CDR3 region has 16 residues. Germline values: CDR1 SGHRS, CDR2 YFSETQ. CDR3 nucleotides: TGCGCCAGCACCATAACACTCGACAGTAAATTAAATGAGCAGTTCTTC. Protein product: CASTITLDSKLNEQFF.

The CDR3 reads CASSLGQTEVDTQYF. CDR3 in DNA: TGCGCCAGCAGCTTGGGTCAGACGGAAGTAGATACGCAGTATTTT. The chain recombines TRBV5-1 with TRBJ2-3, with D unresolved. CDR3 length equals 15 residues. Germline lookup yields CDR1 SGHRS and CDR2 YFSETQ. Trimming removed 0 bases at V and 5 bases at J, with 13 bases between.

This rearrangement joins TRBV18 to TRBJ1-5; D not certain. From germline, CDR1 is KGHSH and CDR2 LQKENI. Trimming shortened V by 3 bases and J by 0 bases, and 3 bases separated the two germline ends. The CDR3 is 13 amino acids. The CDR3 sequence is CASSPSSNQPQHF. DNA of the CDR3: TGTGCCAGCTCACCGTCTAGCAATCAGCCCCAGCATTTT.

The chain recombines TRBV4-1 with TRBJ2-2; D is possibly TRBD2 (6 bases). This CDR3 is built from 16 residues. CDR1 and CDR2 (germline): MGHRA, YSYEKL. V lost 1 base, J lost 4 bases, and 13 bases lay in between. CDR3 nucleotides: TGCGCCAGCAGCCAAGGGTTAGGAGGGATCACCGGGGAGCTGTTTTTT. Protein product: CASSQGLGGITGELFF.

The V call is TRBV7-2, the J call TRBJ2-1; no reliable D call. Germline CDR1 reads SGHTA; CDR2 reads FQGNSA. This CDR3 has 16 amino acids. V gave up 5 bases and J gave up 0 bases, with 14 bases separating them. The CDR3 loop reads CASSGLKADSYNEQFF. The CDR3 region has the DNA TGTGCCAGCAGCGGTCTGAAGGCCGACTCCTACAATGAGCAGTTCTTC.

In its sample, this clonotype was seen a few times. The chain links TRBV11-2 to TRBJ2-7; 8 nucleotides line up with TRBD2. The CDR3 has 14 amino acids. V lost 1 base, J lost 8 bases, and 7 bases stayed unmatched. Germline V gives CDR1 SGHAT, CDR2 FQNNGV. The CDR3 protein is CASSLAGGPGKQYF. As DNA, the CDR3 is TGTGCCAGCAGCTTAGCGGGAGGGCCGGGGAAGCAGTACTTC. The variable domain in full, completed from reference TRBV11-2 and TRBJ2-7, reads EAGVAQSPRYKIIEKRQSVAFWCNPISGHATLYWYQQILGQGPKLLIQFQNNGVVDDSQLPKDRFSAERLKGVDSTLKIQPAKLEDSAVYLCASSLAGGPGKQYFGPGTRLTVT.

The chain has TRBV5-1 and TRBJ2-3, with TRBD2 matching 10 bases. V dropped 2 bases and J dropped 5; count of bases not matched to a gene: 8. Germline CDR1 SGHRS, CDR2 YFSETQ. The CDR3 is made up of 16 amino acids. The CDR3 here is CASSLGLAASGDTQYF. The CDR3 DNA follows: TGCGCCAGCAGCTTAGGACTAGCGGCAAGTGGAGATACGCAGTATTTT. The full variable domain, with the rest looked up from reference TRBV5-1 and TRBJ2-3, is KAGVTQTPRYLIKTRGQQVTLSCSPISGHRSVSWYQQTPGQGLQFLFEYFSETQRNKGNFPGRFSGRQFSNSRSEMNVSTLELGDSALYLCASSLGLAASGDTQYFGPGTRLTVL.

Notes on this clonotype: At one of its ends the junction is not consistent with the germline gene, which may arise from a read error. The CDR3 here is CASSDRQGTQYF. CDR3 nucleotide sequence: TGTGCCAGCAGCGACCGACAAGGGACCCAGTACTTC. This chain uses TRBV11-3 with TRBJ2-5, with unresolved D. The CDR3 is made up of 12 amino acids. Germline CDR1 reads SGHNT; CDR2 reads YENEEA.

This clonotype was seen more than once but under ten times. V is TRBV5-5 and J is TRBJ2-3; TRBD2 agrees at 9 bases. Germline V lookup: CDR1 SGHKS, CDR2 YYEKEE (reference sequence). The CDR3 spans 15 residues. V lost 4 bases to trimming and J lost 2 bases; unmatched junction nucleotides: 5. The DNA for the CDR3 is TGTGCCAGCAGCGTGCTAGCGGGGAACACAGATACGCAGTATTTT. Residues: CASSVLAGNTDTQYF.

The chain carries TRBV29-1 and TRBJ2-7, with D perhaps assigned TRBD1 or TRBD2 (6 bases each). V shed 2 bases and J shed 7 bases, with 12 bases lying between them. The CDR3 is made up of 12 amino acids. Germline lookup yields CDR1 SQVTM and CDR2 ANQGSEA. CDR3 DNA sequence: TGCAGCGTTGAAAGGGGGGCGCGGGAGCAGTACTTC. Protein product: CSVERGAREQYF.

This chain links TRBV15 with TRBJ1-2; 9 nucleotides align to TRBD1. CDR3 length equals 15 residues. Unmatched junction bases numbered 8, after V lost 4 bases and J lost 5 bases. Germline lookup yields CDR1 LNHNV and CDR2 YYDKDF (reference sequence). The CDR3 sequence is CATSTAQGARYGYTF. Here the CDR3 DNA reads TGTGCCACCAGCACCGCACAGGGGGCGCGGTATGGCTACACCTTC. The full variable domain, with the rest looked up from reference TRBV15 and TRBJ1-2, is DAMVIQNPRYQVTQFGKPVTLSCSQTLNHNVMYWYQQKSSQAPKLLFHYYDKDFNNEADTPDNFQSRRPNTSFCFLDIRSPGLGDTAMYLCATSTAQGARYGYTFGSGTRLTVV.

In this sample, this clonotype turned up a few times. The genes are TRBV7-6 and TRBJ2-1; tentatively, D is TRBD2 (6 bases). V was clipped by 5 bases and J by 5 bases, with 10 bases between them. CDR3 length equals 13 residues. Germline CDR1 reads SGHVS; CDR2 reads FNYEAQ. CDR3 nucleotide sequence: TGTGCCAGCAGCACCTGGGAGGACAATGAGCAGTTCTTC. Translation: CASSTWEDNEQFF. The full variable domain, in which reference TRBV7-6 and TRBJ2-1 provide the parts outside the CDR3, is GAGVSQSPRYKVTKRGQDVALRCDPISGHVSLYWYRQALGQGPEFLTYFNYEAQQDKSGLPNDRFSAERPEGSISTLTIQRTEQRDSAMYRCASSTWEDNEQFFGPGTRLTVL.

The table lists this clonotype with many counts. The V and J genes are TRBV28 and TRBJ1-2, with D hard to call. V was trimmed by 3 bases and J by 8 bases, leaving 13 bases between them. The germline CDR1 and CDR2 sequences are MDHEN and SYDVKM. This CDR3 has 13 residues. The CDR3 DNA follows: TGTGCCAGCAGTTTGCGGCGCACCGGGGGCTACACCTTC. It yields the protein CASSLRRTGGYTF.

This clonotype was observed a few times. The chain combines TRBV20-1 with TRBJ2-5, with 11 bases identical to TRBD1. This CDR3 spans 14 amino acids. V gave up 8 bases and J gave up 3 bases; unmatched junction bases: 8. From germline, CDR1 is DFQATT and CDR2 SNEGSKA (reference sequence). DNA of the CDR3: TGCAGTTATTCCCGGACAGGGGGCGAAGAGACCCAGTACTTC. It codes for CSYSRTGGEETQYF.

Only a few counts were recorded for this clonotype. This chain links TRBV29-1 with TRBJ1-2; D is unclear. The length of the CDR3 is 11 residues. Looked up from germline, CDR1 is SQVTM and CDR2 is ANQGSEA. Trimming removed 4 bases at V and 6 bases at J, with 9 bases between. CDR3 nucleotides: TGCAGCGTTGCCAAAGTAGATGGCTACACCTTC. Translated: CSVAKVDGYTF.

This sequence joins TRBV19 and TRBJ2-7, with TRBD1 identical over 9 bases. Trimming at V came to 3 bases and at J to 5 bases, leaving 11 bases not matched to a gene. The length of the CDR3 is 16 residues. The germline V gene encodes CDR1 LNHDA and CDR2 SQIVND (reference sequence). The CDR3 sequence is CASSIFRDRARDEQYF. Written as DNA, the CDR3 is TGTGCCAGTAGTATCTTCAGGGACAGGGCGCGGGACGAGCAGTACTTC. The whole variable domain, remainder taken from reference TRBV19 and TRBJ2-7, is DGGITQSPKYLFRKEGQNVTLSCEQNLNHDAMYWYRQDPGQGLRLIYYSQIVNDFQKGDIAEGYSVSREKKESFPLTVTSAQKNPTAFYLCASSIFRDRARDEQYFGPGTRLTVT.